Sequencing of this T cell receptor (beta chain) was carried out in a study of blood T cell repertoires in COVID-19. Study as a whole: Acute and convalescent COVID-19 samples came from the United States, Italy and Spain. Sample material is recorded as cDNA or gDNA derived from T cells, B-cell-depleted T cells, or PBMCs.

Assay used: immunoSEQ multiplex PCR; TCRdb lists only in-frame clones, some missing. The sample lists tens of thousands of clones; approximately 90% were seen once. This CDR3 spans 13 amino acids. The germline V gene encodes CDR1 SGDLS and CDR2 YYNGEE. V dropped 1 base and J dropped 2 bases, with 4 bases sitting between them. This clone was detected only a few times. This chain links TRBV9 with TRBJ1-3, with D unresolved. The sample taken for sequencing was peripheral blood. The TCR comes from a woman over 75 with active COVID-19. The CDR3 sequence is CASSVTAGNTIYF. The CDR3 DNA is TGTGCCAGCAGCGTAACTGCTGGAAACACCATATATTTT. The full variable domain, rest sourced from reference TRBV9 and TRBJ1-3, is DSGVTQTPKHLITATGQRVTLRCSPRSGDLSVYWYQQSLDQGLQFLIQYYNGEERAKGNILERFSAQQFPDLHSELNLSSLELGDSALYFCASSVTAGNTIYFGEGSWLTVV.